What follows is one T cell receptor (beta chain) and its context. In the PCR, 60 Vbeta and 13 Jbeta primers were used. Assay: immunoSEQ multiplex PCR; the TCRdb copy retains only in-frame clones and omits some. The sample has some 200,000 clones, about 59% seen once; the top ten hold around 2.9%. These data are taken from a study of cytomegalovirus exposure and HLA in healthy donors. J lost 2 bases, V lost 3 bases, and 3 bases had no gene match. The CDR3 runs 16 residues. The germline V gene has CDR1 SGHTA and CDR2 FQGNSA. This chain links TRBV7-2 with TRBJ2-3; 12 bases fit TRBD1. The source of this sequence is a man aged 40-49 years in good health and CMV-seronegative. Sequencing was performed on PBMCs. CDR3 DNA sequence: TGTGCCAGCAGCTTGAAGGGACAGGGGGCCACAGATACGCAGTATTTT. Translation gives CASSLKGQGATDTQYF.